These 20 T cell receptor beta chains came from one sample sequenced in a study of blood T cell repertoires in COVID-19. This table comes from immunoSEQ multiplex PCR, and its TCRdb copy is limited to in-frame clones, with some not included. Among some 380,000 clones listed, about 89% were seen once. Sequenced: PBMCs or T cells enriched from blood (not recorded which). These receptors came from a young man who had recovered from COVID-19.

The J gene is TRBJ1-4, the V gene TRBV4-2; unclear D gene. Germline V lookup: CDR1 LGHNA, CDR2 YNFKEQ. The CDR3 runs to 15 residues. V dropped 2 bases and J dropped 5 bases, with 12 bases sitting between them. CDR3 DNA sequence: TGTGCCAGCAGCCAAAAGTACGGGATAAATGAAAAACTGTTTTTT. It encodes CASSQKYGINEKLFF.

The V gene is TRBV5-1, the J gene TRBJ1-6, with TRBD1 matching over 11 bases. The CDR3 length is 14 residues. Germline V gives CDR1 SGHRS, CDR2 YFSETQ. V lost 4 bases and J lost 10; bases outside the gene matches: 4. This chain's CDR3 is CASSTGQGDSPLHF. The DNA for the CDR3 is TGCGCCAGCAGCACGGGACAGGGGGACTCACCCCTCCACTTT.

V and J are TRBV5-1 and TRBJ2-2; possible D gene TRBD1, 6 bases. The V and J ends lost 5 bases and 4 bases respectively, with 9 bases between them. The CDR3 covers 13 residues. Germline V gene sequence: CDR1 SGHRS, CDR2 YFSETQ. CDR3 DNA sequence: TGCGCCAGCAGGACAGGTCCCACCGGGGAGCTGTTTTTT. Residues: CASRTGPTGELFF.

The CDR3 here is CASRPGGGGTGELFF. CDR3 in DNA: TGTGCCAGCAGGCCGGGAGGTGGTGGGACCGGGGAGCTGTTTTTT. The chain combines TRBV6-5 with TRBJ2-2, with 7 bases aligning to TRBD2. V gave up 6 bases and J gave up 5 bases; unmatched junction bases: 9. Germline V CDR1 and CDR2: MNHEY, SVGAGI. The CDR3 is 15 residues long.

The CDR3 reads CASSPWDRGRNSPLHF. The DNA of the CDR3 is TGTGCCAGCAGCCCCTGGGACAGGGGGCGTAATTCACCCCTCCACTTT. This rearrangement joins TRBV3-1 (or the pseudogene TRBV3-2) to TRBJ1-6; the match to TRBD1 covers 12 bases. J was trimmed by 6 bases and V by 4 bases; bases with no gene match: 4. Germline V lookup: CDR1 LGHDT, CDR2 YNNKEL (reference sequence). This CDR3 comprises 16 residues.

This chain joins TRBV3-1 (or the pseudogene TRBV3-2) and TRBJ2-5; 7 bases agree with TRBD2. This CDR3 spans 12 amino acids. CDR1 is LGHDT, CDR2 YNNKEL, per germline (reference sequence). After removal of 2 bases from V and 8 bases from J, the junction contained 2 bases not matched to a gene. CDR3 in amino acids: CASSQPGGTQYF. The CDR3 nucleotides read TGTGCCAGCAGCCAACCGGGAGGAACCCAGTACTTC.

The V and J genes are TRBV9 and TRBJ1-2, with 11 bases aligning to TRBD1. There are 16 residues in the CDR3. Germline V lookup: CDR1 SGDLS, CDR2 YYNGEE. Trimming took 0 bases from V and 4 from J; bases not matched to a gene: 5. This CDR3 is CASSVAGTGGAYGYTF. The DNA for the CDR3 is TGTGCCAGCAGCGTAGCGGGGACAGGGGGGGCCTATGGCTACACCTTC. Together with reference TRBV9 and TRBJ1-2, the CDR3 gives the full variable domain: DSGVTQTPKHLITATGQRVTLRCSPRSGDLSVYWYQQSLDQGLQFLIQYYNGEERAKGNILERFSAQQFPDLHSELNLSSLELGDSALYFCASSVAGTGGAYGYTFGSGTRLTVV.

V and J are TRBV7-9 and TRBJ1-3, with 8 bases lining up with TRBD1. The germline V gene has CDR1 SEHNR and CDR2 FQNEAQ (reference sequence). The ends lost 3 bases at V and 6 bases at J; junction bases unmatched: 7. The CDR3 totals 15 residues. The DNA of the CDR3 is TGTGCCAGCAGCTTCTCGGACAGGGTAAAAAACACCATATATTTT. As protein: CASSFSDRVKNTIYF.

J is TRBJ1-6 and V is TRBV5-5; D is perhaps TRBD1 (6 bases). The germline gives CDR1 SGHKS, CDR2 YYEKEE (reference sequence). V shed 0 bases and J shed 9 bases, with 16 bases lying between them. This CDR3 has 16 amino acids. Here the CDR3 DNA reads TGTGCCAGCAGCTTGGATTTACGCGGGGGCAGTTCACCCCTCCACTTT. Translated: CASSLDLRGGSSPLHF.

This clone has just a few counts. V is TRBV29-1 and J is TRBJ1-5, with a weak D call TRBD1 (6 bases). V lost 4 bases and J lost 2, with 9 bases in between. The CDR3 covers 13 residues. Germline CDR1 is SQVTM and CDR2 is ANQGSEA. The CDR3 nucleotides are TGCAGCGTTGGACAGGCTCGCAATCAGCCCCAGCATTTT. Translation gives CSVGQARNQPQHF.

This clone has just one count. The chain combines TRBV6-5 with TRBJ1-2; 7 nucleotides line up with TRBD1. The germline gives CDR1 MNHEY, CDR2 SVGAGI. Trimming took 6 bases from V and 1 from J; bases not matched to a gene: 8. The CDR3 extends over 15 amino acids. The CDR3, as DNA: TGTGCCAGCAGCCATAGACAGGGAGGTAACTATGGCTACACCTTC. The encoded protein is CASSHRQGGNYGYTF.

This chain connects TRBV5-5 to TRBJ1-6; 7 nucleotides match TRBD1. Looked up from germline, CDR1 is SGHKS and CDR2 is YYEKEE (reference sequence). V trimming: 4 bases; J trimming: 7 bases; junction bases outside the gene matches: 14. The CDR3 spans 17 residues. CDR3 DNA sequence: TGTGCCAGCAGCCACCCGATTCGACAGGGCAGGAATTCACCCCTCCACTTT. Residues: CASSHPIRQGRNSPLHF.

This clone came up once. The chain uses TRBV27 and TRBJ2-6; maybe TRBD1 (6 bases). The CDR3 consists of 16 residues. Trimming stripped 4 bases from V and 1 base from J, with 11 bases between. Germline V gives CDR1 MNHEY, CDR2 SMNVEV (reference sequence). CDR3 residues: CASSSPGTSGANVLTF. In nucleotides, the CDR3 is TGTGCCAGCAGTTCACCCGGGACATCTGGGGCCAACGTCCTGACTTTC.

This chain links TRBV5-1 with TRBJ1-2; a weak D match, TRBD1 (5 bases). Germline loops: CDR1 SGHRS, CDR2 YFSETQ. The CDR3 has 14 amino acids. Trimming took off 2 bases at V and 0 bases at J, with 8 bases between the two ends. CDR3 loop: CASSLGTSNYGYTF. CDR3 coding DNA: TGCGCCAGCAGCTTAGGGACTTCTAACTATGGCTACACCTTC.

The CDR3 protein is CASSLGGASPEAFF. CDR3 in DNA: TGCGCCAGCAGCTTAGGAGGAGCTTCACCTGAAGCTTTCTTT. The V call is TRBV5-1, the J call TRBJ1-1; D remains ambiguous. CDR3 length equals 14 residues. Trimming took off 2 bases at V and 6 bases at J, with 14 bases between the two ends. Germline assignment: CDR1 SGHRS and CDR2 YFSETQ.

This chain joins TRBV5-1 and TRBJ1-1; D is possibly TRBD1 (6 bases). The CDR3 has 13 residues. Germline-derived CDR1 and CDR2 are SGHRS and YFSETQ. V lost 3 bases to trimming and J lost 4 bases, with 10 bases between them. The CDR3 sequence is CASSYTGITEAFF. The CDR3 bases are TGCGCCAGCAGCTACACAGGGATCACTGAAGCTTTCTTT.

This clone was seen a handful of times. CDR3 loop: CASSFETVGNQPQHF. In DNA, the CDR3 is TGTGCCAGCAGCTTTGAGACAGTTGGCAATCAGCCCCAGCATTTT. The V call is TRBV7-2, the J call TRBJ1-5; possible D gene TRBD1, 5 bases. CDR3 length equals 15 residues. Trimming removed 3 bases from V and 2 bases from J, with 11 bases in between. The germline CDR1 and CDR2 sequences are SGHTA and FQGNSA.

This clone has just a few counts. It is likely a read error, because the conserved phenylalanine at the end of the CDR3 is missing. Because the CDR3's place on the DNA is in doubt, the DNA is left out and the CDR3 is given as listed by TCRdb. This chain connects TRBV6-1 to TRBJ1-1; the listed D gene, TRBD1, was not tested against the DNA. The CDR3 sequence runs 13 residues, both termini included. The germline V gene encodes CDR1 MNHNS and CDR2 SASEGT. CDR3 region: CASSEWRGRFVPP.

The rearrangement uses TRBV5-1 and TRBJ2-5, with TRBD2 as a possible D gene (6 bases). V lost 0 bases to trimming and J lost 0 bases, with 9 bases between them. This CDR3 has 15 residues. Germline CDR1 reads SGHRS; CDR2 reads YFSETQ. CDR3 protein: CASSLVSGDQETQYF. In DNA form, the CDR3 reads TGCGCCAGCAGCTTGGTTAGCGGAGACCAAGAGACCCAGTACTTC.

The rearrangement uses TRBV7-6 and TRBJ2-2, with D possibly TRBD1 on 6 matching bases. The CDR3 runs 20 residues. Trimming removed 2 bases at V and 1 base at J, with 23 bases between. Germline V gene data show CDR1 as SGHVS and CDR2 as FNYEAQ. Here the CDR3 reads CASSLKAGQGIRKNTGELFF. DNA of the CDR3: TGTGCCAGCAGCTTAAAGGCTGGGCAGGGGATAAGAAAGAACACCGGGGAGCTGTTTTTT. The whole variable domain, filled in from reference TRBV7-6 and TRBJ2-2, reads GAGVSQSPRYKVTKRGQDVALRCDPISGHVSLYWYRQALGQGPEFLTYFNYEAQQDKSGLPNDRFSAERPEGSISTLTIQRTEQRDSAMYRCASSLKAGQGIRKNTGELFFGEGSRLTVL.